These 14 T cell receptor beta chains originate from one sample sequenced in a study of OX40 agonist ivuxolimab in advanced cancers. This table comes from immunoSEQ multiplex PCR, and its TCRdb copy is limited to in-frame clones, with some not included. Of about 69,000 clones detected, over 60% appear once; the ten largest clones hold under 3%. Sequenced here: CD4+ or CD8+ T cells sorted from blood, sampled in a trial of the OX40 agonist ivuxolimab. The receptors come from an adult with an advanced solid tumor such as melanoma, head and neck, liver or kidney cancer.

The gene calls are TRBV6-1 and TRBJ2-5; unclear D gene. The germline V gene encodes CDR1 MNHNS and CDR2 SASEGT. Between the trimmed V and J ends, which lost 4 bases and 2 bases, there was a span of 11 bases. This CDR3 comprises 14 residues. CDR3 nucleotide sequence: TGTGCCAGCAGTGTCCAAAAAACGCAAGAGACCCAGTACTTC. As protein: CASSVQKTQETQYF.

Only a few counts were recorded for this clone. This rearrangement joins TRBV19 to TRBJ1-2; D unclear. CDR3 length: 12 amino acids. Germline lookup yields CDR1 LNHDA and CDR2 SQIVND (reference sequence). Trimming removed 3 bases at V and 6 bases at J, with 8 bases between. CDR3 sequence (DNA): TGTGCCAGTAGTATGCGAAGGGATGGCTACACCTTC. Translation: CASSMRRDGYTF.

CDR3 nucleotide sequence: TGCGCCAGCAGCCAAGATCTGCGCAGGGGTTTGTACAATGAGCAGTTCTTC. Its protein product is CASSQDLRRGLYNEQFF. V usage is TRBV4-1 and J usage is TRBJ2-1; D might be TRBD1 (6 bases). Germline V lookup: CDR1 MGHRA, CDR2 YSYEKL. The length of the CDR3 is 17 residues. Trimming removed 0 bases at V and 4 bases at J, with 16 bases between.

The CDR3 region is CASTPDRGTEAFF. Written as DNA, the CDR3 is TGTGCCAGTACCCCGGACAGGGGGACTGAAGCTTTCTTT. The chain has TRBV19 and TRBJ1-1; 10 bases agree with TRBD1. Germline V lookup: CDR1 LNHDA, CDR2 SQIVND (reference sequence). The V and J ends lost 7 bases and 5 bases, in that order; junction bases with no gene match: 4. This CDR3 comprises 13 residues. Variable domain in full (rest from reference TRBV19 and TRBJ1-1): DGGITQSPKYLFRKEGQNVTLSCEQNLNHDAMYWYRQDPGQGLRLIYYSQIVNDFQKGDIAEGYSVSREKKESFPLTVTSAQKNPTAFYLCASTPDRGTEAFFGQGTRLTVV.

The chain couples TRBV2 to TRBJ1-5, with D tentatively TRBD1 (5 bases). This CDR3 spans 14 amino acids. V was cut by 7 bases and J by 3 bases, with 13 bases left in between. Germline values: CDR1 SNHLY, CDR2 FYNNEI. The CDR3 region is CASTQGRDNQPQHF. The CDR3 nucleotides are TGTGCCAGCACTCAGGGCCGGGACAATCAGCCCCAGCATTTT.

J is TRBJ2-7 and V is TRBV29-1; 10 bases are a match to TRBD1. Germline lookup yields CDR1 SQVTM and CDR2 ANQGSEA. CDR3 size: 12 residues. Trimming took 4 bases from V and 5 from J; bases not matched to a gene: 2. CDR3 nucleotide sequence: TGCAGCGTTGGGGGACAGGGGAACGAGCAGTACTTC. Amino acid sequence: CSVGGQGNEQYF.

The chain combines TRBV30 with TRBJ1-3; D ambiguous. The CDR3 loop spans 12 amino acids. Trimming stripped 2 bases from V and 3 bases from J, with 5 bases between. The germline V gene encodes CDR1 GTSNPN and CDR2 SVGIG (reference sequence). CDR3 bases: TGTGCCTGGAGTCCTGATGGAAACACCATATATTTT. This codes for CAWSPDGNTIYF.

V is TRBV7-8 and J is TRBJ1-3, with D tentatively TRBD1 (5 bases). V was trimmed by 5 bases and J by 1 base, leaving 12 bases between them. CDR3 length: 15 amino acids. Looked up from germline, CDR1 is SGHVS and CDR2 is FQNEAQ. In nucleotides, the CDR3 is TGTGCCAGCAGCCCCACCCGGGGGTCTGGAAACACCATATATTTT. It is translated as CASSPTRGSGNTIYF. Complete variable domain (other parts from reference TRBV7-8 and TRBJ1-3): GAGVSQSPRYKVAKRGQDVALRCDPISGHVSLFWYQQALGQGPEFLTYFQNEAQLDKSGLPSDRFFAERPEGSVSTLKIQRTQQEDSAVYLCASSPTRGSGNTIYFGEGSWLTVV.

This clone was counted a single time. The CDR3 DNA is TGTGCCAGCAGCTTAGATCCGGGCACAGATACGCAGTATTTT. It encodes CASSLDPGTDTQYF. The chain links TRBV11-2 to TRBJ2-3, with D hard to call. Germline CDR1 reads SGHAT; CDR2 reads FQNNGV. Between the trimmed V and J ends, which lost 0 bases and 1 base, there was a span of 5 bases. CDR3 size: 14 residues.

The rearrangement joins TRBV4-1 to TRBJ1-4, with TRBD1 as a possible D gene (5 bases). The CDR3 sequence is 13 residues long. Trimming pared 4 bases from V and 3 bases from J, leaving 6 bases between. Germline V gene lookup returns CDR1 MGHRA and CDR2 YSYEKL. Written as DNA, the CDR3 is TGCGCCAGCAGCCGGGGCCCTAATGAAAAACTGTTTTTT. Residues: CASSRGPNEKLFF.

This clone was detected only once. This chain connects TRBV30 to TRBJ2-1, with 9 bases identical to TRBD1. Unmatched junction bases numbered 10, after V lost 4 bases and J lost 0 bases. Germline V lookup: CDR1 GTSNPN, CDR2 SVGIG (reference sequence). This CDR3 region has 17 residues. The CDR3 spells CAWNIDVTGGSYNEQFF. CDR3 DNA sequence: TGTGCCTGGAATATTGACGTGACAGGGGGCTCCTACAATGAGCAGTTCTTC.

This rearrangement joins TRBV2 to TRBJ2-2; maybe TRBD2 (6 bases). V shed 5 bases and J shed 5 bases, with 6 bases lying between them. CDR1 SNHLY and CDR2 FYNNEI come from the germline V gene. The CDR3 runs 12 residues. This CDR3 reads CASSRGTGELFF. For the CDR3, the DNA is TGTGCCAGCAGTCGGGGGACCGGGGAGCTGTTTTTT.

J is TRBJ2-2 and V is TRBV5-4; 9 nucleotides line up with TRBD1. Germline V gives CDR1 SGHNT, CDR2 YYREEE (reference sequence). Unmatched junction bases numbered 19, after V lost 3 bases and J lost 4 bases. The CDR3 sequence is 20 residues long. The CDR3 region is CASSSAPGQGGFASTGELFF. CDR3 nucleotides: TGTGCCAGCAGCTCCGCCCCGGGACAGGGTGGTTTCGCGAGCACCGGGGAGCTGTTTTTT.

This chain joins TRBV6-5 and TRBJ2-1, with 9 bases matching TRBD1. With 8 bases clipped from V and 10 bases from J, the junction kept 9 bases outside the gene matches. The CDR3 is 13 amino acids. Germline values: CDR1 MNHEY, CDR2 SVGAGI. The CDR3 coding sequence is TGTGCCAGCCATGGACAGGGGCGAGGCGAGCAGTTCTTC. It encodes CASHGQGRGEQFF.